This T cell receptor beta chain appears in the sequencing data of a study of cytomegalovirus exposure and HLA in healthy donors. Overall study context: An early data release held 70 million to 90 million unique TCRs from HLA-typed donors.

On this clone: Antigen specificity is unknown.

Use of 60 Vbeta and 13 Jbeta primers characterized the PCR. Libraries were prepared by immunoSEQ multiplex PCR; TCRdb keeps only in-frame clonotypes and omits some of them. Of 150,000 to 200,000 clones listed, roughly four fifths are singletons. The CDR3 runs to 13 residues. CDR1 and CDR2 (germline): GTSNPN, SVGIG (reference sequence). V lost 0 bases and J lost 7, with 12 bases in between. Study-wide points: The authors later found HLA-associated TCR beta chains more clonally expanded than equally common others. Only CMV serostatus was available as immune exposure information.

The sequencing input was PBMCs. V is TRBV30 and J is TRBJ1-2, with no clear D. The source is a young woman in good health and CMV-seropositive. CDR3 DNA: TGTGCCTGGAGTGTAGAGGGTTTAAGTGGCTACACCTTC. The encoded protein is CAWSVEGLSGYTF.